This TCR beta chain was profiled in a study of T-cell memory formation after mild COVID-19. Turning to the study itself: Among the donors, TCR clusters were largely specific to each donor. Study results and limitations: Clones that shrank (day 15 to 85) were balanced CD4/CD8, whereas later expanders leaned CD4+. Among clones peaking at day 37 in the second wave, SARS-CoV-2 specificity remained unconfirmed.

The CDR3 runs to 14 residues. The trim removed 2 bases at V and 3 bases at J, leaving 4 bases unmatched. Germline CDR1 is SGHDT and CDR2 is YYEEEE. In this sample, this clonotype turned up a few times. Its antigen is unidentified. TCR alpha and TCR beta cDNA libraries with sample barcodes and UMIs came from 5'RACE using constant-segment primers. TCRdb re-called the 5' RACE reads with MiXCR, one entry per CDR3 protein. The sample lists 350,000 to 500,000 distinct CDR3 sequences, around 22% occurring once. The V call is TRBV5-6, the J call TRBJ2-7; TRBD1 aligns across 8 bases. Sample: PBMCs or a T cell subset sorted from them (not recorded which). This receptor was taken from an adult woman who had mild COVID-19 (a few samples of this study predate the infection). Cell type and time point are not known. In DNA form, the CDR3 reads TGTGCCAGCAGCTTACGACAGGGGTACTACGAGCAGTACTTC. Its translation: CASSLRQGYYEQYF. Combining the CDR3 with reference TRBV5-6 and TRBJ2-7 gives the whole variable domain DAGVTQSPTHLIKTRGQQVTLRCSPKSGHDTVSWYQQALGQGPQFIFQYYEEEERQRGNFPDRFSGHQFPNYSSELNVNALLLGDSALYLCASSLRQGYYEQYFGPGTRLTVT.